This TCR beta chain is drawn from a study of shared clonotypes between healthy human individuals. The overall study: Serving as donors were a couple of women and a few men, whose ages spanned 18 to 49.

Measured with immunoSEQ multiplex PCR; TCRdb has only the in-frame clones, and not every one. The sample shows more than 2 million clones, 85% to 95% of them seen only once. This CDR3 has 15 amino acids. In germline, CDR1 is LNHNV, CDR2 YYDKDF (reference sequence). V shed 3 bases and J shed 0 bases, with 8 bases lying between them. The chain couples TRBV15 to TRBJ1-4; D remains ambiguous. The TCR comes from a young man in good health. Sequenced material: naive CD4+ T cells sorted from blood. Subset: CD45RA+ positively selected. In nucleotides, the CDR3 is TGTGCCACCAGCAGCGACGGAGCAACTAATGAAAAACTGTTTTTT. The encoded protein is CATSSDGATNEKLFF.